The 12 T cell receptor beta chains below all came from one sample that was sequenced in a study of blood T cells in healthy people across ages. The use of a sample-barcoded 5' primer and a J-beta primer mix characterized a second PCR of 7 to 11 cycles. MiXCR, run by TCRdb on the 5' RACE reads, gives a single entry per CDR3 protein. Here the sample spans around 1,600,000 distinct CDR3 sequences, 42% being singletons. The sample consisted of blood. These receptors were collected from a woman between 18 and 29 years old in good health.

The J gene is TRBJ2-1, the V gene TRBV4-1; tentatively, D is TRBD1 or TRBD2 (5 bases each). This CDR3 is 16 amino acids long. The V end was cut by 1 base, the J end by 4 bases, with 14 bases between. Per the germline V gene, CDR1 is MGHRA and CDR2 is YSYEKL. The CDR3 DNA sequence: TGCGCCAGCAGCCAAGGACTGAGGGGAAAGTACAATGAGCAGTTCTTC. Protein product: CASSQGLRGKYNEQFF.

The genes are TRBV5-5 and TRBJ1-1, with D uncertain. The CDR3 totals 13 residues. Looked up from germline, CDR1 is SGHKS and CDR2 is YYEKEE (reference sequence). Trimming took 3 bases from V and 3 from J, leaving 9 bases between them. The DNA of the CDR3 is TGTGCCAGCAGCTGGCTGAGAGACACTGAAGCTTTCTTT. This codes for CASSWLRDTEAFF.

The sample holds a few counts of this clonotype. The chain recombines TRBV20-1 with TRBJ2-3; 8 bases line up with TRBD2. Germline CDR1 reads DFQATT; CDR2 reads SNEGSKA (reference sequence). J gave up 0 bases and V 6 bases, and 11 bases lay outside the gene matches. The CDR3 sequence is 16 residues long. In DNA, the CDR3 is TGCAGTGCCCAACCGCTAGCGGGCTACAGCACAGATACGCAGTATTTT. This encodes CSAQPLAGYSTDTQYF.

The V call is TRBV7-9, the J call TRBJ1-4; D is undetermined. Germline V CDR1 and CDR2: SEHNR, FQNEAQ (reference sequence). Trimming cost V 8 bases and J 8 bases, with 9 bases left between them. The CDR3 extends over 11 amino acids. CDR3 sequence (DNA): TGTGCCAGCTCACCGGCGGAAAAACTGTTTTTT. Translation gives CASSPAEKLFF. Drawing the rest from reference TRBV7-9 and TRBJ1-4, the complete variable domain is DTGVSQNPRHKITKRGQNVTFRCDPISEHNRLYWYRQTLGQGPEFLTYFQNEAQLEKSRLLSDRFSAERPKGSFSTLEIQRTEQGDSAMYLCASSPAEKLFFGSGTQLSVL.

This chain links TRBV7-9 with TRBJ2-3; TRBD2 matches 7 bases. CDR3 length equals 16 residues. Germline V lookup: CDR1 SEHNR, CDR2 FQNEAQ (reference sequence). V was pared by 6 bases and J by 4 bases, with 13 bases of the junction left unmatched. This CDR3 is CASSFPKASGSDTQYF. The CDR3 region has the DNA TGTGCCAGCAGTTTCCCCAAGGCTAGCGGCTCAGATACGCAGTATTTT.

J is TRBJ2-7 and V is TRBV20-1, with D perhaps TRBD2 (6 bases). Per germline, CDR1 DFQATT and CDR2 SNEGSKA (reference sequence). This CDR3 has 14 residues. Trimming left V 6 bases short and J 7 bases short, with 22 bases between. CDR3 residues: CSANGGASSNEQYF. CDR3 DNA sequence: TGCAGTGCCAACGGGGGAGCTAGTTCCAATGAGCAGTACTTC.

The J gene is TRBJ1-2, the V gene TRBV7-2; 10 bases agree with TRBD1. The CDR3 has 15 residues. The germline V gene encodes CDR1 SGHTA and CDR2 FQGNSA. Trimming at V came to 5 bases and at J to 7 bases, leaving 10 bases not matched to a gene. The CDR3 region is CASSDDRGRRCGYTF. CDR3 in DNA: TGTGCCAGCAGCGACGACAGGGGGCGCAGATGTGGCTACACCTTC.

This clonotype was found a few times. This chain links TRBV6-6 with TRBJ2-1; maybe TRBD1 (6 bases). V was shortened by 6 bases and J by 2 bases, with 14 bases between the two germline ends. CDR1 is MNHNY, CDR2 SVGAGI, per germline (reference sequence). The CDR3 spans 15 residues. In DNA form, the CDR3 reads TGTGCCAGCAGGCCAACAGGGAGCACCTACAATGAGCAGTTCTTC. Its translation is CASRPTGSTYNEQFF.

V usage is TRBV20-1 and J usage is TRBJ1-2; no clear D gene. Trimming left V 1 base short and J 4 bases short, with 13 bases between. The CDR3 sequence is 14 residues long. CDR1 is DFQATT, CDR2 SNEGSKA, per germline (reference sequence). CDR3 bases: TGCAGTGCTAGAGCCCCAACAGCTCTCTATGGCTACACCTTC. Translating gives CSARAPTALYGYTF.

This clonotype was detected a few times. The gene calls are TRBV7-2 and TRBJ1-1; D is perhaps TRBD1 (6 bases). Trimming took 5 bases from V and 1 from J, leaving 11 bases between them. The CDR3 loop spans 14 amino acids. Germline CDR1 SGHTA, CDR2 FQGNSA. DNA for the CDR3: TGTGCCAGCAGCGACCAGGGGACGAACACTGAAGCTTTCTTT. Protein product: CASSDQGTNTEAFF.

This clonotype was detected a few times. DNA of the CDR3: TGTGCCAGCAACAGGGTTGAGAATGAGCAGTTCTTC. As protein: CASNRVENEQFF. The chain couples TRBV6-1 to TRBJ2-1; D is possibly TRBD1 (6 bases). Germline loops: CDR1 MNHNS, CDR2 SASEGT. The CDR3 sequence is 12 residues long. Trimming stripped 7 bases from V and 7 bases from J, with 11 bases between.

V and J are TRBV9 and TRBJ2-5, with 11 bases fitting TRBD2. Trimming cost V 4 bases and J 2 bases; bases outside gene matches: 10. Per the germline V gene, CDR1 is SGDLS and CDR2 is YYNGEE. The CDR3 is made up of 17 amino acids. CDR3 in amino acids: CASSTRIAGGLQETQYF. CDR3 DNA sequence: TGTGCCAGCAGCACCAGGATAGCGGGGGGGCTACAAGAGACCCAGTACTTC.